This TCR beta chain was sequenced during a study of identical twins. On this clonotype: Its antigen remains unknown.

One entry per CDR3 protein results from TCRdb running MiXCR on the 5' RACE reads. Among about 150,000 distinct CDR3 sequences listed, around 3.6% were seen once. There are 15 residues in the CDR3. V lost 3 bases and J lost 4, with 16 bases in between. Germline lookup yields CDR1 SGHRS and CDR2 YFSETQ. Findings and caveats of the study: Fewer insertions marked abundant cord blood beta clonotypes; young adult naive trended weakly, memory not at all.

The sequencing sample was made of memory T cells sorted from blood. The sequence came from a man aged 18 to 35 in good health. The chain combines TRBV5-1 with TRBJ2-5; D may be TRBD1 (5 bases). The CDR3 DNA sequence: TGCGCCAGCAGCTGGTCCACTCAGGGCGGAGAGACCCAGTACTTC. Its protein is CASSWSTQGGETQYF.